The 23 T cell receptor beta chains below were found in one sample sequenced in a study of blood T cells in healthy people across ages. The second PCR ran roughly 7 to 12 cycles with a sample-barcoded 5' primer and J-beta primers. MiXCR, run by TCRdb on the 5' RACE reads, gives a single entry per CDR3 protein. The sample includes 540,000 or so distinct CDR3 sequences, about 25% of them seen just once. These data also featured in a second study, about T cells of mothers and their children.

Sequencing was done on a sample of blood. The receptors originated from a boy between 10 and 17 years old in good health.

This clonotype was seen a few times. The V and J genes are TRBV7-2 and TRBJ2-4, with TRBD2 as a possible D gene (7 bases). V lost 1 base to trimming and J lost 2 bases, with 15 bases between them. Per germline, CDR1 SGHTA and CDR2 FQGNSA. This CDR3 has 17 residues. This CDR3 is CASSLEGGESPKNIQYF. The CDR3 region has the DNA TGTGCCAGCAGCTTAGAAGGGGGGGAGTCACCCAAAAACATTCAGTACTTC.

This clonotype was detected only a few times. This rearrangement joins TRBV28 to TRBJ2-1; maybe TRBD2 (5 bases). The V gene's germline CDR1 is MDHEN and CDR2 SYDVKM. The CDR3 covers 15 residues. The V end lost 6 bases, the J end lost 8 bases, and 20 bases lay between the germline ends. The CDR3 loop is CASRVERVPYDEQFF. DNA of the CDR3: TGTGCCAGCAGGGTGGAGAGGGTCCCATACGATGAGCAGTTCTTC.

The rearrangement links TRBV7-2 to TRBJ1-1; 7 bases are a match to TRBD1. Losses at the gene ends were 1 base for V and 6 bases for J; bases not matched to a gene: 11. Per the germline V gene, CDR1 is SGHTA and CDR2 is FQGNSA. The CDR3 is 16 residues long. CDR3 region: CASSLESFQGVAEAFF. In nucleotides, the CDR3 is TGTGCCAGCAGCTTAGAATCTTTCCAGGGGGTCGCTGAAGCTTTCTTT.

This clonotype showed up just a few times. This chain joins TRBV7-2 and TRBJ1-5; maybe TRBD1 (6 bases). The CDR3 extends over 15 amino acids. Germline V gene data show CDR1 as SGHTA and CDR2 as FQGNSA. Trimming left V 7 bases short and J 4 bases short, with 17 bases between. The CDR3 is CASTPRGTPNQPQHF. In DNA, the CDR3 is TGTGCCAGCACCCCTCGAGGGACACCTAATCAGCCCCAGCATTTT.

This clonotype showed up just a few times. CDR3 DNA: TGTGCCAGCAGGTCGGGACTAGCGGGGGACAATGAGCAGTTCTTC. Its translation: CASRSGLAGDNEQFF. The chain carries TRBV6-2 or TRBV6-3 and TRBJ2-1; 14 positions agree with TRBD2. This CDR3 spans 15 amino acids. The V and J ends lost 6 bases and 5 bases, in that order; junction bases with no gene match: 3. Germline V CDR1 and CDR2: MNHEY, SVGEGT.

This clonotype came up once. This likely comes from a read error, as the CDR3 has no conserved phenylalanine or tryptophan at its end. The chain has TRBV5-1 and TRBJ1-1; D gene uncertain. The CDR3 is 16 amino acids. The ends were cut back, 0 bases at V and 1 base at J, with 13 bases in the middle. Per the germline V gene, CDR1 is SGHRS and CDR2 is YFSETQ. In DNA form, the CDR3 reads TGCGCCAGCAGCTTGGCTTCGGCAGTACAGAACACTGAAGCTTTCTAT. Translating it yields CASSLASAVQNTEAFY.

This chain connects TRBV10-3 to TRBJ1-3; 11 nucleotides agree with TRBD1. CDR1 is ENHRY and CDR2 is SYGVKD in the germline V gene. Trimming took 8 bases from V and 0 from J; bases not matched to a gene: 6. The CDR3 is made up of 16 amino acids. The CDR3 loop reads CAIGQGAQSSGNTIYF. In nucleotides, the CDR3 is TGTGCCATCGGACAGGGGGCCCAAAGCTCTGGAAACACCATATATTTT.

The chain has TRBV28 and TRBJ1-1; TRBD1 might be the D (5 bases). This CDR3 contains 17 residues. Trimming stripped 3 bases from V and 4 bases from J, with 21 bases between. Germline V gene sequence: CDR1 MDHEN, CDR2 SYDVKM. This CDR3 reads CASSFRLIVGVGTEAFF. CDR3 nucleotide sequence: TGTGCCAGCAGTTTCCGGTTAATCGTGGGGGTTGGCACTGAAGCTTTCTTT.

This clonotype has a count of ten or more. The V and J genes are TRBV20-1 and TRBJ2-1, with D maybe TRBD1 (6 bases). V gave up 5 bases and J gave up 4 bases, with 18 bases separating them. The CDR3 has 15 amino acids. Per germline, CDR1 DFQATT and CDR2 SNEGSKA (reference sequence). The CDR3 region is CSAVPGTIGYNEQFF. The CDR3 DNA is TGCAGTGCTGTCCCCGGGACAATTGGGTACAATGAGCAGTTCTTC.

In this sample, this clonotype turned up many times. The V gene is TRBV7-2, the J gene TRBJ1-3; D call uncertain. V was clipped by 3 bases and J by 2 bases, with 11 bases between them. Per germline, CDR1 SGHTA and CDR2 FQGNSA. This CDR3 comprises 15 residues. The CDR3 protein is CASSFDGITGNTIYF. CDR3 nucleotide sequence: TGTGCCAGCAGCTTCGACGGGATAACTGGAAACACCATATATTTT.

On this clonotype itself: An end of the junction differs from the germline gene, which may be a read error. The chain carries TRBV7-2 and TRBJ2-7; no definite D call. The CDR3 totals 15 residues. Germline CDR1 SGHTA, CDR2 FQGNSA. CDR3 region: CASSLNPSRSYEQYF. CDR3 DNA sequence: TGTGCCAGTAGCTTAAATCCGTCTAGGTCCTACGAGCAGTACTTC.

This clonotype has more than one count but fewer than ten. The chain couples TRBV7-9 to TRBJ2-3, with D unresolved. Deletions cut 5 bases from V and 4 bases from J, with 13 bases between. From germline, CDR1 is SEHNR and CDR2 FQNEAQ (reference sequence). CDR3 length: 14 residues. The DNA for the CDR3 is TGTGCCAGCAGCCCGCTGCAGAAGCCAGATACGCAGTATTTT. It yields the protein CASSPLQKPDTQYF.

V gene TRBV5-1 combines with J gene TRBJ1-1; a weak D match, TRBD1 (5 bases). Germline loops: CDR1 SGHRS, CDR2 YFSETQ. V shed 3 bases and J shed 0 bases, with 9 bases lying between them. The CDR3 covers 14 residues. The CDR3, as DNA: TGCGCCAGCAGCTCCTTAGGGGTGAACACTGAAGCTTTCTTT. Translated, it gives CASSSLGVNTEAFF.

In its sample, this clonotype was seen a few times. This chain uses TRBV27 with TRBJ2-7; 7 positions agree with TRBD1. The V segment lost 5 bases and the J segment 0 bases; nucleotides outside the gene matches: 10. In germline, CDR1 is MNHEY, CDR2 SMNVEV (reference sequence). The CDR3 is 16 amino acids. CDR3: CASSRLGQALSYEQYF. The CDR3 DNA reads TGTGCCAGCAGTCGCCTCGGACAGGCCCTCTCCTACGAGCAGTACTTC.

The chain joins TRBV9 to TRBJ2-3, with a tentative D call TRBD2 (7 bases). The CDR3 runs to 14 residues. From germline, CDR1 is SGDLS and CDR2 YYNGEE. V lost 4 bases and J 6 bases, leaving 15 bases between the germline ends. The CDR3 protein is CASSLEGGADTQYF. CDR3 bases: TGTGCCAGCAGCTTAGAAGGGGGGGCGGATACGCAGTATTTT.

This clonotype was observed a few times. The V gene is TRBV7-8, the J gene TRBJ1-5; D is unresolved. Trimming removed 0 bases at V and 9 bases at J, with 15 bases between. The CDR3 runs 15 residues. Germline assignment: CDR1 SGHVS and CDR2 FQNEAQ. CDR3 amino acids: CASSLARALRGPQHF. CDR3 bases: TGTGCCAGCAGCTTAGCCCGGGCCCTACGGGGGCCCCAGCATTTT. The complete variable domain, with remaining parts taken from reference TRBV7-8 and TRBJ1-5, reads GAGVSQSPRYKVAKRGQDVALRCDPISGHVSLFWYQQALGQGPEFLTYFQNEAQLDKSGLPSDRFFAERPEGSVSTLKIQRTQQEDSAVYLCASSLARALRGPQHFGDGTRLSIL.

The chain combines TRBV6-5 with TRBJ2-1; D might be TRBD2 (6 bases). Germline V gene lookup returns CDR1 MNHEY and CDR2 SVGAGI. This CDR3 comprises 12 residues. V lost 5 bases to trimming and J lost 10 bases, with 12 bases between them. As DNA, the CDR3 is TGTGCCAGCAGTGGCCGGGACTTAGAGCAGTTCTTC. This translates into CASSGRDLEQFF.

The chain couples TRBV21-1 to TRBJ2-2; the table's D call, TRBD1, was not checked against the DNA. TRBV21-1 is a pseudogene. This CDR3 has 20 amino acids. The CDR3 DNA sequence: TGTGCCAGCAGCTCCCCTTGGGGGGGACAGGTTGTTCCCAACACCGGGGAGCTGTTTTTT. This codes for CASSSPWGGQVVPNTGELFF.

This clonotype was picked up many times. The rearrangement uses TRBV4-1 and TRBJ2-7; TRBD2 matches 8 bases. V was clipped by 0 bases and J by 7 bases; unmatched bases: 8. CDR3 length: 15 amino acids. Germline-derived CDR1 and CDR2 are MGHRA and YSYEKL. The CDR3 spells CASSQDRGTGGEQYF. The CDR3 DNA is TGCGCCAGCAGCCAAGATCGTGGTACGGGGGGGGAGCAGTACTTC.

This chain connects TRBV28 to TRBJ2-7; 9 bases are shared with TRBD2. Germline loops: CDR1 MDHEN, CDR2 SYDVKM. The CDR3 is 21 amino acids. Losses at the gene ends were 6 bases for V and 2 bases for J; bases not matched to a gene: 26. CDR3 in DNA: TGTGCCAGCAGAACACAGCGGGGTGTTAGGGCGGGAGGGAACTCTACCTACGAGCAGTACTTC. Amino acid sequence: CASRTQRGVRAGGNSTYEQYF.

CDR3 protein: CSAEMTAGETQYF. In DNA form, the CDR3 reads TGCAGTGCTGAGATGACAGCCGGGGAGACCCAGTACTTC. The chain carries TRBV20-1 and TRBJ2-1; D may be TRBD1 (5 bases). The J call is in doubt because the DNA end fits TRBJ2-5 better. The CDR3 extends over 13 amino acids. CDR1 is DFQATT and CDR2 is SNEGSKA in the germline V gene (reference sequence).

The chain links TRBV5-1 to TRBJ2-3; the match to TRBD1 covers 7 bases. From germline, CDR1 is SGHRS and CDR2 YFSETQ. The ends lost 4 bases at V and 4 bases at J; junction bases unmatched: 6. This CDR3 comprises 14 residues. CDR3 residues: CASSKTGSADTQYF. CDR3 DNA: TGCGCCAGCAGCAAGACAGGGAGTGCAGATACGCAGTATTTT.

This chain connects TRBV7-2 to TRBJ2-1; the D gene is possibly TRBD1 (6 bases). This CDR3 contains 15 residues. V was trimmed by 2 bases and J by 5 bases, leaving 13 bases between them. CDR1 and CDR2 from the germline V gene are SGHTA and FQGNSA. CDR3 residues: CASSLWDTVNNEQFF. The CDR3 nucleotides are TGTGCCAGCAGCTTATGGGACACAGTTAACAATGAGCAGTTCTTC.